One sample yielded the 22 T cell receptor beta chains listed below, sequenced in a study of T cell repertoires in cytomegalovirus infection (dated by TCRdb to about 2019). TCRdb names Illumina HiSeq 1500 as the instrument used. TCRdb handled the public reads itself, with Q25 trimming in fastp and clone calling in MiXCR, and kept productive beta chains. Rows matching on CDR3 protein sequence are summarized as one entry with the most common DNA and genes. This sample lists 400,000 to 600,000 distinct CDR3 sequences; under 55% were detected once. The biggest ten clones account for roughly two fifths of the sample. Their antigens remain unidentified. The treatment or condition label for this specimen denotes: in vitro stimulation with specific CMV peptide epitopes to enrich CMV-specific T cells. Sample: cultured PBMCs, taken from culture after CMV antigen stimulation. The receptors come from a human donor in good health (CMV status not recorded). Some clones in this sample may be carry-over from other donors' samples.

The CDR3 nucleotides are TGTGCCAGCAGCTTCTCCAACTTGGCGGGAGGGGGGTACGAGCAGTACTTC. Translation: CASSFSNLAGGGYEQYF. The rearrangement uses TRBV11-2 and TRBJ2-7, with 9 bases that match TRBD2. The CDR3 is 17 amino acids. The ends lost 3 bases at V and 4 bases at J; junction bases unmatched: 13. The germline V gene encodes CDR1 SGHAT and CDR2 FQNNGV.

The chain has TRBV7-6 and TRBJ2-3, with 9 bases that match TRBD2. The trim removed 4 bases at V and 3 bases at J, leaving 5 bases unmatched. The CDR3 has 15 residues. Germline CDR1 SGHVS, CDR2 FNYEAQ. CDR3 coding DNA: TGTGCCAGCAGCTGGGAGACTAGCGGAACAGATACGCAGTATTTT. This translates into CASSWETSGTDTQYF.

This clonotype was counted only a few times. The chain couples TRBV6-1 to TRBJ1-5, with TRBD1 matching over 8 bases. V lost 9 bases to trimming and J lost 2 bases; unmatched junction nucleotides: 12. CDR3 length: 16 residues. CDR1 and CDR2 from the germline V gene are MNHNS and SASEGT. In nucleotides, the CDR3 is TGTGCCAGTCGATCCTCAGGGGGCTTGGGCAATCAGCCCCAGCATTTT. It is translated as CASRSSGGLGNQPQHF.

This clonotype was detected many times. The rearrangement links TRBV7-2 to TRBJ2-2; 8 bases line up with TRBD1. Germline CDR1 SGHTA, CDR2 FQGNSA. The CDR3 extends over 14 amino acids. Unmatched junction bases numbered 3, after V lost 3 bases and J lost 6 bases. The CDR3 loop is CASSFGTGSGELFF. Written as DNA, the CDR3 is TGTGCCAGCAGCTTCGGGACAGGCTCCGGGGAGCTGTTTTTT.

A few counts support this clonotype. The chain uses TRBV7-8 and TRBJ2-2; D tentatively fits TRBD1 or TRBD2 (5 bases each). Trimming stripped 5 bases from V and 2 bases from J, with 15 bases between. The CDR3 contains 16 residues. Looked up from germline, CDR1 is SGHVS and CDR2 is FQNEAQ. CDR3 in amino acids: CASSNRGAINTGELFF. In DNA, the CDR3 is TGTGCCAGCAGCAATCGAGGGGCCATAAACACCGGGGAGCTGTTTTTT.

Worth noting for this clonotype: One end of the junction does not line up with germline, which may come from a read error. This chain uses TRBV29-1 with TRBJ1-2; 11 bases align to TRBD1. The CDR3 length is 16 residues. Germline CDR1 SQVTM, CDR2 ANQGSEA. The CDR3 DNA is TGCAGCGTGGAAGCCCGGACAGGGGGCGGTAGGAATGGCTACACCTTC. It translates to CSVEARTGGGRNGYTF.

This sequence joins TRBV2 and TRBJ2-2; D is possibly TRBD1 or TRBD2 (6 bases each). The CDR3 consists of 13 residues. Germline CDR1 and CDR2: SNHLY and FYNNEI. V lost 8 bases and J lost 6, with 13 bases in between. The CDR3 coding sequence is TGTGCCAGCGAGAAGGAGGGGGCCGGGGAGCTGTTTTTT. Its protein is CASEKEGAGELFF.

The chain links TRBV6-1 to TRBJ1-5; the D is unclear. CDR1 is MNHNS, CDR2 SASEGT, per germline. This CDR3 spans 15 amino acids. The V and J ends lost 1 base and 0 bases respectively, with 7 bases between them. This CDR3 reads CASSEVSNSNQPQHF. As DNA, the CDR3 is TGTGCCAGCAGTGAAGTCAGTAATAGCAATCAGCCCCAGCATTTT.

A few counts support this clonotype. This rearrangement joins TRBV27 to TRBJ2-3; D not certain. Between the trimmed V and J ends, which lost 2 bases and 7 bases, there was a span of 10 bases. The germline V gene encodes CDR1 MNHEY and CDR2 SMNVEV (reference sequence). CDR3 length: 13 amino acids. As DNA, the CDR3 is TGTGCCAGCAGTTTAGCCGCCCCGAATACGCAGTATTTT. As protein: CASSLAAPNTQYF.

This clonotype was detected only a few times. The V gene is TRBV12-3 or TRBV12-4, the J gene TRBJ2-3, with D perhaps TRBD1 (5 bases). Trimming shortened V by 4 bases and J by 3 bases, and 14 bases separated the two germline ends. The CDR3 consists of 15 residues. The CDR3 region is CASSSPPRATDTQYF. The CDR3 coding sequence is TGTGCCAGCAGTTCCCCTCCCAGGGCTACAGATACGCAGTATTTT.

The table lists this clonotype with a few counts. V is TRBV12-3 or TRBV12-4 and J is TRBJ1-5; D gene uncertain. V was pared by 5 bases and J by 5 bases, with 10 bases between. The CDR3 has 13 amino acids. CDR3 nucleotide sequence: TGTGCCAGCAGTCCCGACGGGTATCAGCCCCAGCATTTT. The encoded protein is CASSPDGYQPQHF.

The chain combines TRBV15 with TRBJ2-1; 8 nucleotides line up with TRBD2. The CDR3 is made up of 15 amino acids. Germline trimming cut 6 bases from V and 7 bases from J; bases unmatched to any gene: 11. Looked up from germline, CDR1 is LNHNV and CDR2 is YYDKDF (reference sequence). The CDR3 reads CATSQPGLEVNEQFF. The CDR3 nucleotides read TGTGCCACCAGTCAGCCGGGACTAGAGGTGAATGAGCAGTTCTTC.

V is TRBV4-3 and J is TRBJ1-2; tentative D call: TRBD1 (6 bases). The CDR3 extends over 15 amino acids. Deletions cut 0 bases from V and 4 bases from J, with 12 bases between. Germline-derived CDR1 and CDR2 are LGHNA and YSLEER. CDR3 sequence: CASSQDGGGAYGYTF. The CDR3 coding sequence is TGCGCCAGCAGCCAAGATGGTGGGGGGGCCTATGGCTACACCTTC.

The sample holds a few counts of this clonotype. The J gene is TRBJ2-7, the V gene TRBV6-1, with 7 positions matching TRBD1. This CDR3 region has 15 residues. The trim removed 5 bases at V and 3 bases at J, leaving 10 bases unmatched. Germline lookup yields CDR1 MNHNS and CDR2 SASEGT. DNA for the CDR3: TGTGCCAGCAGTCCCCCAGGGACAGAGAGCTACGAGCAGTACTTC. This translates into CASSPPGTESYEQYF.

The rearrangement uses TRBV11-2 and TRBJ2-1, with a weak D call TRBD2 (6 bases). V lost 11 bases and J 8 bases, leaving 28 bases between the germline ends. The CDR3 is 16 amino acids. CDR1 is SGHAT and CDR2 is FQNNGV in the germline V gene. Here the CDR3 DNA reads TGTGCCTCGGTTCGGGCTAGCGAGGGCTGGGGCGATGAGCAGTTCTTC. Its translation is CASVRASEGWGDEQFF.

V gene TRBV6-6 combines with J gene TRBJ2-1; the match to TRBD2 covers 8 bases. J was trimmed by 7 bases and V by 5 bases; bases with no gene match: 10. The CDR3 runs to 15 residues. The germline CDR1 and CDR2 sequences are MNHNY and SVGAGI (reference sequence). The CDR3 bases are TGTGCCAGCAGTCCCCCACCCGGGAGGGTAAATGAGCAGTTCTTC. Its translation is CASSPPPGRVNEQFF.

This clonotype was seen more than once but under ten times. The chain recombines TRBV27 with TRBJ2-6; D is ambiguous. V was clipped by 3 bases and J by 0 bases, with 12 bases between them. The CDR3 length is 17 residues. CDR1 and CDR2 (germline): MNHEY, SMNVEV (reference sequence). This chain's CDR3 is CASSFQQASSGANVLTF. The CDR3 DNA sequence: TGTGCCAGCAGTTTCCAGCAGGCGAGCTCTGGGGCCAACGTCCTGACTTTC.

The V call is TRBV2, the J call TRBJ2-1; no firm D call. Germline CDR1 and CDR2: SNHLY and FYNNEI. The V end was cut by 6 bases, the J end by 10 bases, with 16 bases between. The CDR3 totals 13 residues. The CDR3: CASRPEVGSEQFF. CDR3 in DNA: TGTGCCAGCAGACCAGAGGTTGGCTCCGAGCAGTTCTTC.

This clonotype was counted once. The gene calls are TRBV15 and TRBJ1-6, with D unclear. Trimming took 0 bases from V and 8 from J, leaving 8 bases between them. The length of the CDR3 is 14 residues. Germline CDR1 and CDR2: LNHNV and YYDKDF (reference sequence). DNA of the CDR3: TGTGCCACCAGCAGAGAAGTAGGAGATTCACCCCTCCACTTT. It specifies CATSREVGDSPLHF.

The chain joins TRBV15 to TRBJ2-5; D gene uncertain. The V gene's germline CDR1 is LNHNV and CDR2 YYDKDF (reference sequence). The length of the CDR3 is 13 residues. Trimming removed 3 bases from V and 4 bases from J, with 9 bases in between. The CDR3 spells CATSSGFRETQYF. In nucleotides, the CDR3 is TGTGCCACCAGCAGCGGGTTTAGAGAGACCCAGTACTTC.

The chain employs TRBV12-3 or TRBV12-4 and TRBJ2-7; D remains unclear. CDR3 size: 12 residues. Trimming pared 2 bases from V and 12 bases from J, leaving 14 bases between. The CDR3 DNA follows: TGTGCCAGCAGTTTAAGACCCATACGTCGGTACTTC. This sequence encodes CASSLRPIRRYF.

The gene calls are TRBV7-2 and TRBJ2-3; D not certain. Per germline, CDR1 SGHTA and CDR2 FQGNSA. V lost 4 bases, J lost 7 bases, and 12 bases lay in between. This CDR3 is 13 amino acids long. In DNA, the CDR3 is TGTGCCAGCAGCTGGACCCTGGTCTATACGCAGTATTTT. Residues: CASSWTLVYTQYF. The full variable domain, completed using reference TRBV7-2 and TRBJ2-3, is GAGVSQSPSNKVTEKGKDVELRCDPISGHTALYWYRQSLGQGLEFLIYFQGNSAPDKSGLPSDRFSAERTGGSVSTLTIQRTQQEDSAVYLCASSWTLVYTQYFGPGTRLTVL.